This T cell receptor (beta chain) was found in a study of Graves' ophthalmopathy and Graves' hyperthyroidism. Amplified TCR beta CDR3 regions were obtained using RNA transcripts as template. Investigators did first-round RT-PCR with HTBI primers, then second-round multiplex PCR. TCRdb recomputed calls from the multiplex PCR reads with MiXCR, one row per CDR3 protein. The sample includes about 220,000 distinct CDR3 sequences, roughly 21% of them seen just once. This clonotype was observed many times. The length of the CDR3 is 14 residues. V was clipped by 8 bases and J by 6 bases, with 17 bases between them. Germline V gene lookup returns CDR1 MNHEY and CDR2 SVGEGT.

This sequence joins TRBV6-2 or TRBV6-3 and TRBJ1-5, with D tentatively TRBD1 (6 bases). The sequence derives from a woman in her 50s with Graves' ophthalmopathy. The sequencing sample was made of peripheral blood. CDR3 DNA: TGTGCCAGCCAGAGATCTACAGGGTTTCAGCCCCAGCATTTT. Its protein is CASQRSTGFQPQHF.